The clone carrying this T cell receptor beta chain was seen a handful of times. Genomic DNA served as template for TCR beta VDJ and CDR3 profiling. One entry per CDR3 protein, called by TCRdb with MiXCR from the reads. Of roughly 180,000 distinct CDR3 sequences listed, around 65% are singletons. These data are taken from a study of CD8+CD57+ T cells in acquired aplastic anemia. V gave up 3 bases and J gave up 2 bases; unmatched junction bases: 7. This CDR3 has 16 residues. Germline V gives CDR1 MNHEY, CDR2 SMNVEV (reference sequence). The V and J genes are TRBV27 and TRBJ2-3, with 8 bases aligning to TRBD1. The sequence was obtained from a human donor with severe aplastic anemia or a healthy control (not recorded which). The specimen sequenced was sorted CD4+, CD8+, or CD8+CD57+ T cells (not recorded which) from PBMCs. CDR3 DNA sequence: TGTGCCAGCAGTTTTCTCCCGGGACAGGACACAGATACGCAGTATTTT. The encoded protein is CASSFLPGQDTDTQYF.